This TCR beta chain appears in the sequencing data of a study of post-analysis software for immune sequencing data. Germline assignment: CDR1 SGHTA and CDR2 FQGNSA. The CDR3 contains 15 residues. The germline V and J ends were trimmed by 4 bases and 1 base, with 12 bases remaining between them. Tagging with unique molecular identifiers was a feature of the TCR beta cDNA libraries. From the PCR reads, TCRdb called clonotypes with MiXCR, one entry per CDR3 protein. This repertoire shows approximately 770,000 distinct CDR3 sequences, about half found once; its top ten account for approximately 5%. Study conclusions and caveats: Controls showed lower frequencies than patients for a few TRBV segments, and TRBV5-6, TRBV5-1 and TRBV20-1 were among these.

The table lists this clonotype with a few counts. Its antigen is unidentified. This clonotype was sampled from a girl aged 5-17 years with multiple sclerosis. V gene TRBV7-2 combines with J gene TRBJ2-3; possibly TRBD2 for D (5 bases). The specimen was blood. The CDR3 loop reads CASSWSGTRTDTQYF. CDR3 bases: TGTGCCAGCAGCTGGAGCGGCACCCGCACAGATACGCAGTATTTT.